Presented here are 32 T cell receptor beta chains from one specimen sequenced in a study of cytomegalovirus exposure and HLA in healthy donors. The PCR was carried out with 60 Vbeta primers and 13 Jbeta primers. Assay: immunoSEQ multiplex PCR; the TCRdb copy retains only in-frame clones and omits some. The sample shows fewer than 200,000 clones, about two thirds of them seen only once. The sequenced sample was PBMCs. The receptors come from a woman in her 30s in good health and CMV-seronegative.

The chain carries TRBV10-3 and TRBJ1-5; the match to TRBD1 covers 7 bases. Looked up from germline, CDR1 is ENHRY and CDR2 is SYGVKD. The junction had 6 bases not matched to a gene; V was cut back by 4 bases and J by 3 bases. The CDR3 spans 15 residues. The CDR3: CAISGGRGVNQPQHF. The CDR3 DNA reads as TGTGCCATCAGTGGCGGCAGGGGGGTCAATCAGCCCCAGCATTTT.

This clone was observed a handful of times. This sequence joins TRBV18 and TRBJ1-5; TRBD1 is a possible D gene (6 bases). CDR1 is KGHSH, CDR2 LQKENI, per germline. Trimming took off 5 bases at V and 2 bases at J, with 13 bases between the two ends. The CDR3 extends over 15 amino acids. The chain's CDR3 is CASSEGGIGNQPQHF. CDR3 nucleotides: TGTGCCAGCTCAGAGGGGGGGATCGGCAATCAGCCCCAGCATTTT.

The rearrangement joins TRBV4-3 to TRBJ1-6; TRBD1 matches at 9 bases. After removal of 4 bases from V and 6 bases from J, the junction contained 4 bases not matched to a gene. This CDR3 spans 15 amino acids. Germline CDR1 is LGHNA and CDR2 is YSLEER. The CDR3 DNA follows: TGCGCCAGCAGCCCGGGGACAGGGAGTAATTCACCCCTCCACTTT. Its translation: CASSPGTGSNSPLHF.

This chain joins TRBV11-2 and TRBJ1-4; 9 bases fit TRBD1. J lost 8 bases, V lost 2 bases, and 12 bases had no gene match. The V gene's germline CDR1 is SGHAT and CDR2 FQNNGV. The CDR3 is made up of 17 amino acids. This chain's CDR3 is CASSLLGQGAFDEKLFF. The CDR3 nucleotides are TGTGCCAGCAGCTTATTGGGACAGGGAGCGTTTGACGAAAAACTGTTTTTT.

This clone turned up a few times. This chain uses TRBV4-3 with TRBJ2-7; possible D gene TRBD2, 5 bases. V was shortened by 0 bases and J by 2 bases, with 5 bases between the two germline ends. The length of the CDR3 is 13 residues. Germline CDR1 LGHNA, CDR2 YSLEER. DNA of the CDR3: TGCGCCAGCAGCCAAGAGACTACCTACGAGCAGTACTTC. It specifies CASSQETTYEQYF.

The chain combines TRBV5-1 with TRBJ2-1; the D gene is possibly TRBD1 (6 bases). The CDR3 is 15 amino acids. Germline V gene sequence: CDR1 SGHRS, CDR2 YFSETQ. Trimming left V 3 bases short and J 1 base short, with 11 bases between. Written as DNA, the CDR3 is TGCGCCAGCAGCTCGACAGGAGAGTCCTACAATGAGCAGTTCTTC. It yields the protein CASSSTGESYNEQFF.

This rearrangement joins TRBV20-1 to TRBJ2-5, with D perhaps TRBD2 (5 bases). With 7 bases removed from V and 2 bases from J, the gap between germline ends came to 8 bases. Per the germline V gene, CDR1 is DFQATT and CDR2 is SNEGSKA (reference sequence). The CDR3 has 11 residues. CDR3: CSGRGQETQYF. In DNA, the CDR3 is TGCAGTGGACGGGGACAAGAGACCCAGTACTTC.

The CDR3 reads CSGQTDTYEQYF. DNA for the CDR3: TGCAGCGGTCAAACGGACACCTACGAGCAGTACTTC. The genes are TRBV29-1 and TRBJ2-5, with D possibly being TRBD1 (5 bases). The end of the DNA aligns better with TRBJ2-7, so the J call may be wrong. The germline V gene encodes CDR1 SQVTM and CDR2 ANQGSEA. CDR3 size: 12 residues.

The V gene is TRBV6-5, the J gene TRBJ2-2; TRBD2 might be the D (5 bases). Germline-derived CDR1 and CDR2 are MNHEY and SVGAGI. The CDR3 length is 14 residues. V was pared by 6 bases and J by 6 bases, with 14 bases between. DNA for the CDR3: TGTGCCAGCAGAGGGAGTATCAGCGCCGGGGAGCTGTTTTTT. Protein sequence: CASRGSISAGELFF.

This chain connects TRBV10-3 to TRBJ1-5, with 7 bases fitting TRBD1. V shed 4 bases, J shed 6 bases, and the junction held 9 bases outside the gene matches. CDR1 is ENHRY and CDR2 is SYGVKD in the germline V gene. The CDR3 contains 15 residues. The CDR3 reads CAISGTGVLGQPQHF. CDR3 bases: TGTGCCATCAGTGGCACAGGGGTTCTTGGTCAGCCCCAGCATTTT.

J is TRBJ2-1 and V is TRBV4-2; 11 bases match TRBD2. CDR3 length: 19 amino acids. Per the germline V gene, CDR1 is LGHNA and CDR2 is YNFKEQ. The trim removed 2 bases at V and 11 bases at J, leaving 20 bases unmatched. Here the CDR3 reads CASSQTDSLAGGPDSKQFF. DNA for the CDR3: TGTGCCAGCAGCCAAACAGACTCCTTAGCGGGAGGGCCGGATAGTAAGCAGTTCTTC.

This chain joins TRBV7-9 and TRBJ2-2; 9 positions match TRBD2. The junction had 11 bases not matched to a gene; V was cut back by 4 bases and J by 5 bases. The CDR3 loop spans 17 amino acids. Germline-derived CDR1 and CDR2 are SEHNR and FQNEAQ (reference sequence). Written as DNA, the CDR3 is TGTGCCAGCAGCTCTTTGAAGGTAGCGGGAGTTACCGGGGAGCTGTTTTTT. Translation gives CASSSLKVAGVTGELFF. Using reference TRBV7-9 and TRBJ2-2 for the parts outside the CDR3, the full variable domain is DTGVSQNPRHKITKRGQNVTFRCDPISEHNRLYWYRQTLGQGPEFLTYFQNEAQLEKSRLLSDRFSAERPKGSFSTLEIQRTEQGDSAMYLCASSSLKVAGVTGELFFGEGSRLTVL.

This chain links TRBV4-3 with TRBJ2-7, with D possibly being TRBD2 (6 bases). The ends were cut back, 4 bases at V and 2 bases at J, with 15 bases in the middle. This CDR3 contains 15 residues. Germline values: CDR1 LGHNA, CDR2 YSLEER. The CDR3 nucleotides read TGCGCCAGCAGCCTTCTATCCGGGACTCCCTACGAGCAGTACTTC. Its protein product is CASSLLSGTPYEQYF.

This clone was observed a few times. The chain couples TRBV7-2 to TRBJ1-1; D is unclear. CDR3 length equals 13 residues. CDR1 is SGHTA and CDR2 is FQGNSA in the germline V gene. V lost 3 bases and J lost 0, with 5 bases in between. CDR3 coding DNA: TGTGCCAGCAGCTTTCAAATGAACACTGAAGCTTTCTTT. It yields the protein CASSFQMNTEAFF.

Only one count was recorded for this clone. The chain joins TRBV4-2 to TRBJ1-1, with 7 positions matching TRBD1. V trimming: 4 bases; J trimming: 3 bases; junction bases outside the gene matches: 5. The length of the CDR3 is 14 residues. Germline V gene data show CDR1 as LGHNA and CDR2 as YNFKEQ. The CDR3 DNA is TGTGCCAGCAGCCGGGGACAGCTAGACACTGAAGCTTTCTTT. Amino acids: CASSRGQLDTEAFF.

The chain couples TRBV4-2 to TRBJ1-4, with unresolved D. The CDR3 runs 16 residues. Germline V gene lookup returns CDR1 LGHNA and CDR2 YNFKEQ. V was clipped by 0 bases and J by 0 bases, with 8 bases between them. The CDR3 region has the DNA TGTGCCAGCAGCCAAGATGAACTCGCAACTAATGAAAAACTGTTTTTT. Its protein product is CASSQDELATNEKLFF.

The chain couples TRBV6-1 to TRBJ1-1; D is undetermined. The length of the CDR3 is 14 residues. Per the germline V gene, CDR1 is MNHNS and CDR2 is SASEGT. V lost 3 bases and J lost 2, with 10 bases in between. CDR3 DNA sequence: TGTGCCAGCAGTGAGTACAGCAAAAACACTGAAGCTTTCTTT. Translated, it gives CASSEYSKNTEAFF.

The chain is built from TRBV9 and TRBJ2-1; 13 nucleotides agree with TRBD2. The CDR3 consists of 15 residues. The germline CDR1 and CDR2 sequences are SGDLS and YYNGEE. V shed 1 base, J shed 8 bases, and the junction held 3 bases outside the gene matches. The DNA of the CDR3 is TGTGCCAGCAGCGTAAGGACTAGCGGGAGACATGAGCAGTTCTTC. It codes for CASSVRTSGRHEQFF.

This clone came up a few times. The chain carries TRBV7-9 and TRBJ2-5; D not certain. The J call may be in error: the DNA end matches TRBJ2-7 better. Per germline, CDR1 SEHNR and CDR2 FQNEAQ (reference sequence). CDR3 length: 15 residues. The DNA of the CDR3 is TGTGCCAGCAGCTTAGCGGTTTCGGGTGTCTACGAGCAGTACTTC. This translates into CASSLAVSGVYEQYF.

The rearrangement uses TRBV5-4 and TRBJ2-4; 9 bases are a match to TRBD1. V trimming: 0 bases; J trimming: 15 bases; junction bases outside the gene matches: 13. The CDR3 extends over 15 amino acids. The V gene's germline CDR1 is SGHNT and CDR2 YYREEE (reference sequence). For the CDR3, the DNA is TGTGCCAGCAGCTTGGCCTACGGGACAGGGACGCCTCTGTACTTC. Encoded protein: CASSLAYGTGTPLYF.

V gene TRBV13 combines with J gene TRBJ2-7; 7 nucleotides align to TRBD1. CDR3 length: 14 residues. In germline, CDR1 is PRHDT, CDR2 FYEKMQ (reference sequence). With 4 bases clipped from V and 4 bases from J, the junction kept 7 bases outside the gene matches. CDR3 residues: CASSSQTGKYEQYF. The CDR3 nucleotides are TGTGCCAGCAGCTCTCAGACAGGGAAGTACGAGCAGTACTTC.

The chain recombines TRBV30 with TRBJ1-1, with D possibly being TRBD1 (6 bases). Germline CDR1 is GTSNPN and CDR2 is SVGIG (reference sequence). Trimming removed 3 bases from V and 1 base from J, with 12 bases in between. CDR3 length equals 14 residues. The CDR3 sequence: CAWRARGRNTEAFF. Here the CDR3 DNA reads TGTGCCTGGAGAGCCAGGGGCCGGAACACTGAAGCTTTCTTT.

The rearrangement joins TRBV5-1 to TRBJ2-5; weak D call: TRBD1 (5 bases). The DNA end lines up better with TRBJ2-7; the J call may be wrong. The CDR3 has 14 residues. Germline V gene data show CDR1 as SGHRS and CDR2 as YFSETQ. The CDR3 coding sequence is TGCGCCAGCAGCTTGGGACAGAGCTCCTACGAGCAGTACTTC. It codes for CASSLGQSSYEQYF.

V usage is TRBV2 and J usage is TRBJ2-1; the D gene is possibly TRBD1 (6 bases). Trimming removed 4 bases at V and 12 bases at J, with 7 bases between. Germline CDR1 and CDR2: SNHLY and FYNNEI. CDR3 size: 10 residues. The CDR3 spells CASSVQGQFF. CDR3 bases: TGTGCCAGCAGTGTACAGGGGCAGTTCTTC.

The chain combines TRBV28 with TRBJ1-2; TRBD1 agrees at 10 bases. This CDR3 is built from 13 residues. Germline lookup yields CDR1 MDHEN and CDR2 SYDVKM. The ends lost 2 bases at V and 8 bases at J; junction bases unmatched: 2. The CDR3 is CASSLVDRGGYTF. DNA for the CDR3: TGTGCCAGCAGTTTAGTGGACAGGGGGGGCTACACCTTC.

The V and J genes are TRBV5-1 and TRBJ2-7; possibly TRBD1 for D (5 bases). The germline V and J ends were trimmed by 3 bases and 0 bases, with 13 bases remaining between them. The CDR3 is 15 amino acids. Germline V gene data show CDR1 as SGHRS and CDR2 as YFSETQ. DNA for the CDR3: TGCGCCAGCAGCTCGGTCCAGGGAAGCTCCTACGAGCAGTACTTC. Translation gives CASSSVQGSSYEQYF.

This rearrangement joins TRBV21-1 to TRBJ2-2; the D call TRBD1 from the table was never checked on the DNA. TRBV21-1 is a listed pseudogene. This CDR3 has 14 amino acids. The CDR3 DNA reads TGTGCCAGTCTAACAGGCGCGAACACCGGGGAGCTGTTTTTT. Residues: CASLTGANTGELFF.

In regard to this clone: The sample has other DNA sequences that encode this CDR3 too. The chain combines TRBV18 with TRBJ1-1, with 7 bases that match TRBD1. Germline V gene sequence: CDR1 KGHSH, CDR2 LQKENI. V gave up 3 bases and J gave up 5 bases; unmatched junction bases: 3. This CDR3 has 13 residues. The CDR3 DNA sequence: TGTGCCAGCTCACCTCAACAGGGGACTGAAGCTTTCTTT. Its protein product is CASSPQQGTEAFF.

This chain connects TRBV7-8 to TRBJ2-3; tentative D call: TRBD1 (6 bases). Looked up from germline, CDR1 is SGHVS and CDR2 is FQNEAQ. This CDR3 region has 14 residues. V lost 7 bases and J lost 6, with 17 bases in between. CDR3 residues: CASTRVAGEDTQYF. In DNA, the CDR3 is TGTGCCAGCACCAGGGTGGCAGGGGAGGATACGCAGTATTTT.

The chain employs TRBV2 and TRBJ2-1; 7 positions agree with TRBD2. Germline V gene lookup returns CDR1 SNHLY and CDR2 FYNNEI. J gave up 5 bases and V 7 bases, and 8 bases lay outside the gene matches. The CDR3 runs 14 residues. CDR3 coding DNA: TGTGCCAGCAATAGGGCTAGCGGAGACAATGAGCAGTTCTTC. Its translation is CASNRASGDNEQFF.

This clone came up a few times. The chain combines TRBV7-9 with TRBJ1-1; the D gene is possibly TRBD1 (6 bases). CDR1 is SEHNR, CDR2 FQNEAQ, per germline (reference sequence). With 5 bases removed from V and 4 bases from J, the gap between germline ends came to 14 bases. This CDR3 has 14 amino acids. CDR3 sequence reads: CASSLQQGGTEAFF. CDR3 in DNA: TGTGCCAGCAGCCTTCAACAGGGCGGCACTGAAGCTTTCTTT.

The J gene is TRBJ2-1, the V gene TRBV7-9, with a weak D call TRBD2 (5 bases). Germline V gene sequence: CDR1 SEHNR, CDR2 FQNEAQ (reference sequence). V lost 5 bases and J 10 bases, leaving 15 bases between the germline ends. The CDR3 loop spans 13 amino acids. CDR3 region: CASSVNGVKEQFF. DNA for the CDR3: TGTGCCAGCAGCGTCAACGGGGTCAAGGAGCAGTTCTTC.